Sequencing of this T cell receptor (beta chain) was carried out in a study of long-term antiretroviral therapy in people with HIV. Study-level background: The 2015 recommendation for immediate ART came about a decade after the earliest samples.

General study points: Pre-ART clonal expansions dominated every time point's repertoire.

This clone was detected only a few times. Its antigen is unknown. With survey level as its setting, the immunoSEQ assay was v3.0. TCRdb's table, derived via immunoSEQ multiplex PCR, lists solely in-frame clones and lacks some. The sample consists of tens of thousands of clones, approximately 91% of them appearing once. This sequence originates from a man between 60 and 75 years old with HIV. The sequenced sample was unsorted PBMCs, obtained 0.6 years after starting antiretroviral therapy.

This CDR3 is CASSPAPPQAYYEQYF. CDR3 sequence (DNA): TGTGCCAGCAGCCCGGCCCCCCCACAGGCCTACTACGAGCAGTACTTC. This sequence joins TRBV28 and TRBJ2-7; weak D call: TRBD1 (5 bases). V lost 6 bases and J lost 3, with 21 bases in between. Germline V gene data show CDR1 as MDHEN and CDR2 as SYDVKM. This CDR3 contains 16 residues.